This T cell receptor (beta chain) appears in the sequencing data of a study of blood T cell repertoires in COVID-19. Study context: Samples of COVID-19 (acute and convalescent) were obtained from the United States, Italy and Spain. In each case, the material was cDNA or gDNA derived from T cells, B-cell-depleted T cells, or PBMCs.

In the authors' methods: Cell counts per sample came from amplifying reference gene primers. This table comes from immunoSEQ multiplex PCR, and its TCRdb copy is limited to in-frame clones, with some not included. D and trimming come from the DNA, and the V and J calls and clone size come from that table. The sample holds about 370,000 clones, 89% seen once. The count of this clone is one. Seattle-derived patients entered the study during active infection and were followed longitudinally. The specimen was peripheral blood. This sequence was found in a woman under 40 with COVID-19, enrolled during active disease.

The CDR3 sequence is CASRIVRGRGIGELFF. The DNA for the CDR3 is TGTGCCAGCAGGATAGTCAGGGGAAGAGGCATCGGGGAGCTGTTTTTT. The chain combines TRBV7-8 with TRBJ2-2, with D tentatively TRBD1 (6 bases). Trimming left V 6 bases short and J 7 bases short, with 21 bases between. CDR3 length: 16 amino acids. Looked up from germline, CDR1 is SGHVS and CDR2 is FQNEAQ.